This is a list of T cell receptor beta chains from one sample in a study of blood T cells in healthy people across ages. Each CDR3 protein is one row after TCRdb ran MiXCR on the 5' RACE reads. Of 1.5 million to 1.8 million distinct CDR3 sequences in the sample, approximately 39% were seen once. The sample consisted of blood. All receptors come from a woman younger than 35 in good health. Both conserved end residues are part of each CDR3. A D gene is named only where the DNA matches it firmly. The size of a clone is reported for some rows only, either as once, few or many, or as a class for expanded clones.

j_gene	abundance	d_gene	v_gene	CDR3aa	CDR3nt
TRBJ1-1	few	NA	TRBV27	CASKTRGANTEAFF	TGTGCCAGCAAAACGCGGGGGGCGAACACTGAAGCTTTCTTT
TRBJ2-1	NA	NA	TRBV3-1	CASSQGVPTGFFYEQFF	TGTGCCAGCAGCCAAGGGGTCCCTACAGGGTTCTTCTACGAGCAGTTCTTC
TRBJ2-3	few	NA	TRBV20-1	CSARGGRGGDTQYF	TGCAGTGCTAGAGGTGGTAGGGGGGGAGATACGCAGTATTTT
TRBJ1-1	NA	NA	TRBV20-1	CSARDRVVAFF	TGCAGTGCTAGAGATCGGGTGGTAGCTTTCTTT
TRBJ2-3	NA	TRBD2	TRBV9	CASSVGGTRADTQYF	TGTGCCAGCAGCGTAGGTGGGACTAGGGCCGATACGCAGTATTTT
TRBJ2-7	few	NA	TRBV7-9	CASSFFSGTFYEQYF	TGTGCCAGCAGCTTCTTTTCCGGGACATTCTACGAGCAGTACTTC
TRBJ1-2	NA	NA	TRBV28	CASSLFHGPYGYTF	TGTGCCAGCAGTTTATTTCACGGACCCTATGGCTACACCTTC
TRBJ2-7	NA	TRBD2	TRBV18	CASSPRPSGTSSYNEQYF	TGTGCCAGCTCACCACGCCCTAGCGGGACGAGCTCCTACAATGAGCAGTACTTC
TRBJ2-3	NA	TRBD1	TRBV12-5	CASGLDGAGGFTDTQYF	TGTGCTAGTGGTTTGGACGGGGCAGGGGGTTTCACAGATACGCAGTATTTT
TRBJ2-4	NA	NA	TRBV5-1	CASGSLLSRGTDVAKNIQYF	TGCGCCAGCGGCTCCCTATTGTCCCGGGGAACTGATGTGGCCAAAAACATTCAGTACTTC
TRBJ1-2	NA	NA	TRBV2	CASNPGLNYGYTF	TGTGCCAGCAACCCGGGACTTAACTATGGCTACACCTTC
TRBJ2-3	many	NA	TRBV7-2	CASSLVLFTDTQYF	TGTGCCAGCAGCTTAGTACTCTTCACAGATACGCAGTATTTT
TRBJ2-1	few	TRBD2	TRBV3-1	CASSQEERGMRNEQFF	TGTGCCAGCAGCCAAGAAGAGCGGGGGATGAGGAATGAGCAGTTCTTC
TRBJ2-7	NA	NA	TRBV12-3/TRBV12-4	CASSLAFVPYEQYF	TGTGCCAGCAGTTTAGCGTTTGTCCCCTACGAGCAGTACTTC
TRBJ2-7	NA	NA	TRBV9	CASSVDWGRYEQYF	TGTGCCAGCAGCGTAGACTGGGGGCGGTACGAGCAGTACTTC
TRBJ2-3	NA	TRBD2	TRBV7-2	CASSLVGSGSRPFETDTQYF	TGTGCCAGCAGCTTAGTGGGTAGCGGGAGTCGCCCCTTTGAAACAGATACGCAGTATTTT
TRBJ2-7	NA	NA	TRBV28	CASSGKGLLWEQYF	TGTGCCAGCAGTGGGAAGGGGCTCCTCTGGGAGCAGTACTTC
TRBJ2-1	NA	NA	TRBV20-1	CSAPTPVSNEQFF	TGCAGTGCCCCAACCCCAGTCTCGAATGAGCAGTTCTTC
TRBJ2-7	NA	NA	TRBV5-1	CASSTTGSSYEQYF	TGCGCCAGCAGCACGACGGGAAGCTCCTACGAGCAGTACTTC
TRBJ2-1	NA	NA	TRBV6-2/TRBV6-3	CASSKGGVGTASNEQFF	TGTGCCAGCAGTAAGGGAGGTGTAGGGACAGCTTCCAATGAGCAGTTCTTC
TRBJ2-5	NA	TRBD1	TRBV3-1	CASSPGTAEETQYF	TGTGCCAGCAGCCCTGGGACAGCTGAAGAGACCCAGTACTTC
TRBJ1-2	NA	TRBD1	TRBV20-1	CSAGDRVTYGYTF	TGCAGTGCAGGAGACAGGGTTACCTATGGCTACACCTTC
TRBJ2-2	once	NA	TRBV7-9	CASFNTRDTGELFF	TGTGCCAGCTTTAACACGAGGGACACCGGGGAGCTGTTTTTT
TRBJ2-5	NA	TRBD1	TRBV4-3	CASSLRTGQVPSEQYF	TGCGCCAGCAGCCTCAGAACGGGACAGGTCCCAAGTGAGCAGTACTTC
TRBJ1-6	many	TRBD1	TRBV12-3/TRBV12-4	CASRDRSSYNSPLHF	TGTGCCAGCAGGGACAGGAGCTCCTATAATTCACCCCTCCACTTT
TRBJ1-4	NA	NA	TRBV7-9	CASSSTRVVATNEKLFF	TGTGCCAGCAGCTCCACCAGGGTCGTCGCAACTAATGAAAAACTGTTTTTT
TRBJ2-3	NA	NA	TRBV6-2/TRBV6-3	CTSSYGRNYGTDTQYF	TGTACCAGCAGTTATGGCCGCAACTACGGGACAGATACGCAGTATTTT
TRBJ2-7	many	TRBD1	TRBV20-1	CSARDQKTGGYNEQYF	TGCAGTGCTAGAGATCAGAAAACAGGGGGCTACAATGAGCAGTACTTC
TRBJ1-4	NA	NA	TRBV7-6	CASSFGTPDRGEKLFF	TGTGCCAGCAGCTTCGGGACACCTGACCGAGGTGAAAAACTGTTTTTT
TRBJ1-2	NA	NA	TRBV4-3	CASSQDRRGGYGYTF	TGCGCCAGCAGCCAAGATCGGCGGGGAGGATATGGCTACACCTTC
TRBJ2-1	NA	NA	TRBV7-6	CASSRFGGATKNEQFF	TGTGCCAGCAGCCGCTTTGGGGGGGCCACGAAAAATGAGCAGTTCTTC
TRBJ2-7	NA	NA	TRBV20-1	CSATLRTGYEQYF	TGCAGTGCCACTTTAAGGACGGGGTACGAGCAGTACTTC
TRBJ1-1	NA	NA	TRBV9	CASSVDRRDFMNTEAFF	TGTGCCAGCAGCGTAGATCGACGGGACTTTATGAACACTGAAGCTTTCTTT
TRBJ2-1	NA	NA	TRBV28	CASSTYGTDSYNEQFF	TGTGCCAGCAGTACCTACGGGACGGACTCCTACAATGAGCAGTTCTTC
TRBJ2-1	NA	TRBD2	TRBV6-2/TRBV6-3	CASSPLAGGLFDEQFF	TGTGCCAGCAGCCCACTAGCGGGAGGATTGTTCGATGAGCAGTTCTTC
TRBJ2-7	NA	TRBD2	TRBV20-1	CSARPATGTNYEQYF	TGCAGTGCTAGACCCGCTACCGGGACTAACTACGAGCAGTACTTC
TRBJ1-1	NA	NA	TRBV27	CASSLSWAENTEAFF	TGTGCCAGCAGTTTATCGTGGGCAGAGAACACTGAAGCTTTCTTT
TRBJ1-1	NA	NA	TRBV7-9	CASRALLMNTEAFF	TGTGCCAGCAGAGCTCTCTTAATGAACACTGAAGCTTTCTTT
TRBJ2-7	NA	NA	TRBV6-5	CASSDALLSEQYF	TGTGCCAGCAGTGACGCCTTGCTCTCCGAGCAGTACTTC
TRBJ1-1	NA	NA	TRBV29-1	CSSLGGNTEAFF	TGCAGCTCCCTGGGAGGGAACACTGAAGCTTTCTTT
TRBJ2-6	NA	TRBD1	TRBV5-1	CASTTGESGANVLTF	TGCGCCAGCACAACAGGGGAGTCTGGGGCCAACGTCCTGACTTTC
TRBJ1-2	NA	NA	TRBV4-2	CASSQDNRPLAFNYGYTF	TGTGCCAGCAGCCAAGATAACAGGCCCCTTGCCTTTAACTATGGCTACACCTTC
TRBJ2-1	few	TRBD2	TRBV12-3/TRBV12-4	CASSPSLSGRIGEQFF	TGTGCCAGCAGTCCCTCCCTTAGCGGGAGGATCGGTGAGCAGTTCTTC
TRBJ2-1	NA	NA	TRBV20-1	CSARDAFGAVIPYNEQFF	TGCAGTGCTAGAGACGCGTTTGGGGCCGTGATCCCCTACAATGAGCAGTTCTTC
TRBJ2-1	few	NA	TRBV4-3	CASSQDWNEQFF	TGCGCCAGCAGCCAAGACTGGAATGAGCAGTTCTTC
TRBJ1-1	NA	TRBD1	TRBV4-3	CASRVQDRGTEAFF	TGCGCCAGCAGAGTACAGGACAGGGGAACTGAAGCTTTCTTT